The 2 T cell receptor beta chains below come from one sample, sequenced in a study of early T cells in non-severe SARS-CoV-2 infection. A single record per CDR3 protein comes from TCRdb applying MiXCR to the 5' RACE reads. The table has fewer than 40,000 distinct CDR3 sequences, 4.5% to 7.5% seen once. Sequencing input: whole blood. The receptors here all came from an adult who was a healthcare worker with PCR-confirmed SARS-CoV-2 infection or an uninfected control (not recorded which).

This clonotype was recorded many times. The rearrangement joins TRBV30 to TRBJ2-7; a weak D match, TRBD2 (5 bases). CDR3 length: 12 amino acids. V gave up 2 bases and J gave up 8 bases, with 13 bases separating them. CDR1 is GTSNPN and CDR2 is SVGIG in the germline V gene (reference sequence). Written as DNA, the CDR3 is TGTGCCTGGAGTACTACACTAGGCAAGCAGTACTTC. It specifies CAWSTTLGKQYF. Together with reference TRBV30 and TRBJ2-7, the CDR3 gives the full variable domain: SQTIHQWPATLVQPVGSPLSLECTVEGTSNPNLYWYRQAAGRGLQLLFYSVGIGQISSEVPQNLSASRPQDRQFILSSKKLLLSDSGFYLCAWSTTLGKQYFGPGTRLTVT.

This clonotype showed up many times. An end of the junction differs from the germline gene, which may be a read error. This sequence joins TRBV15 and TRBJ2-1; D is undetermined. This CDR3 has 13 amino acids. The V gene's germline CDR1 is LNHNV and CDR2 YYDKDF (reference sequence). DNA for the CDR3: TGTGCCATCAGCAGAGGTCAGGACAATGAGCAGTTCTTC. Its translation: CAISRGQDNEQFF.